This T cell receptor (beta chain) was identified during a study of blood T cell repertoires in COVID-19. In the study overall: The United States, Italy and Spain provided the acute and convalescent COVID-19 samples. T cells, B-cell-depleted T cells, or PBMCs supplied cDNA or gDNA.

CDR1 and CDR2 from the germline V gene are MNHEY and SMNVEV (reference sequence). This CDR3 has 14 residues. Losses at the gene ends were 7 bases for V and 7 bases for J; bases not matched to a gene: 7. Authors' processing steps: Nucleated cell number was recorded as an estimate derived from reference gene primer amplification. Assay: immunoSEQ multiplex PCR; the TCRdb copy retains only in-frame clones and omits some. V and J calls and clone size are as listed in that table; D and trimming were resolved from the DNA. The sample lists around 50,000 clones, 86% seen once, with around 24% in the top ten.

The sequence derives from a woman older than 75 with acute or convalescent COVID-19. The chain combines TRBV27 with TRBJ1-4, with TRBD1 matching over 9 bases. The source material was peripheral blood. CDR3 protein: CASTKRQGGEKLFF. In nucleotides, the CDR3 is TGTGCCAGCACCAAGAGACAGGGGGGTGAAAAACTGTTTTTT.